One and the same sample provided the 20 T cell receptor beta chains below, sequenced in a study of radiotherapy plus CTLA-4 blockade in lung cancer. Libraries were prepared by immunoSEQ multiplex PCR; TCRdb keeps only in-frame clonotypes and omits some of them. The sample has tens of thousands of clones; roughly 86% are singletons. Sequences were derived from peripheral blood, sampled from a patient treated with radiotherapy plus ipilimumab. The origin of the receptors is a human donor with non-small cell lung cancer whose response to radiotherapy plus ipilimumab could not be evaluated.

The CDR3 is CASSQTGILDEKLFF. CDR3 DNA sequence: TGTGCCAGCAGTCAGACAGGGATACTGGATGAAAAACTGTTTTTT. This rearrangement joins TRBV28 to TRBJ1-4, with TRBD1 matching 7 bases. The CDR3 contains 15 residues. Germline assignment: CDR1 MDHEN and CDR2 SYDVKM. J lost 6 bases, V lost 5 bases, and 9 bases had no gene match.

The V gene is TRBV2, the J gene TRBJ2-7, with TRBD1 matching 12 bases. The CDR3 runs 16 residues. CDR1 is SNHLY, CDR2 FYNNEI, per germline. With 3 bases clipped from V and 7 bases from J, the junction kept 10 bases outside the gene matches. CDR3 region: CASSDFRDRGHGEQYF. The CDR3 DNA is TGTGCCAGCAGTGATTTTCGGGACAGGGGGCACGGGGAGCAGTACTTC.

This chain links TRBV10-3 with TRBJ2-7, with D tentatively TRBD2 (6 bases). V was clipped by 5 bases and J by 0 bases, with 11 bases between them. CDR1 is ENHRY, CDR2 SYGVKD, per germline. This CDR3 region has 14 residues. CDR3 nucleotides: TGTGCCATCAGTAGCGGGTATGACTCCTACGAGCAGTACTTC. Translation gives CAISSGYDSYEQYF.

The genes are TRBV6-6 and TRBJ1-5; D might be TRBD1 (6 bases). With 10 bases removed from V and 4 bases from J, the gap between germline ends came to 17 bases. CDR3 length equals 14 residues. Germline V lookup: CDR1 MNHNY, CDR2 SVGAGI (reference sequence). CDR3 sequence: CATGGTAYNQPQHF. The CDR3 DNA is TGTGCCACGGGGGGCACTGCCTATAATCAGCCCCAGCATTTT.

The chain employs TRBV19 and TRBJ1-4; 8 bases are shared with TRBD1. The CDR3 loop spans 14 amino acids. The V gene end was trimmed by 10 bases and the J gene end by 8 bases; junction bases not matched to a gene: 12. CDR1 is LNHDA, CDR2 SQIVND, per germline (reference sequence). CDR3 amino acids: CATELTGEGEKLFF. As DNA, the CDR3 is TGTGCCACCGAACTGACAGGGGAAGGCGAAAAACTGTTTTTT.

A remark on this clone: Distinct nucleotide sequences in the sample also encode this CDR3. V usage is TRBV5-1 and J usage is TRBJ2-5, with 12 nucleotides matching TRBD1. In germline, CDR1 is SGHRS, CDR2 YFSETQ. The CDR3 covers 15 residues. Trimming cost V 3 bases and J 3 bases; bases outside gene matches: 3. The CDR3 bases are TGCGCCAGCAGCTCTGGGACAGGGGGCGAAGAGACCCAGTACTTC. Translation: CASSSGTGGEETQYF.

The chain couples TRBV5-1 to TRBJ2-5; 8 nucleotides agree with TRBD1. There are 15 residues in the CDR3. Germline values: CDR1 SGHRS, CDR2 YFSETQ. The junction had 6 bases not matched to a gene; V was cut back by 4 bases and J by 1 base. CDR3 sequence reads: CASSTWTGFQETQYF. The CDR3 coding sequence is TGCGCCAGCAGCACGTGGACAGGGTTCCAAGAGACCCAGTACTTC.

The chain carries TRBV11-3 and TRBJ1-1, with 10 bases lining up with TRBD1. CDR1 and CDR2 from the germline V gene are SGHNT and YENEEA. The CDR3 is made up of 13 amino acids. Trimming at V came to 5 bases and at J to 9 bases, leaving 6 bases not matched to a gene. This chain's CDR3 is CASSETGGAKAFF. The CDR3 DNA follows: TGTGCCAGCAGCGAGACAGGGGGCGCGAAAGCTTTCTTT.

The chain joins TRBV11-3 to TRBJ2-1; 7 bases are shared with TRBD2. V was clipped by 0 bases and J by 9 bases; unmatched bases: 2. The germline V gene has CDR1 SGHNT and CDR2 YENEEA. The CDR3 has 13 residues. CDR3 sequence (DNA): TGTGCCAGCAGCTTAGATAAGCGGGGTGAGCAGTTCTTC. It yields the protein CASSLDKRGEQFF.

V and J are TRBV5-8 and TRBJ1-2; D not resolved. The CDR3 loop spans 13 amino acids. Trimming cost V 1 base and J 6 bases, with 10 bases left between them. Germline CDR1 and CDR2: SGHTS and YDEGEE. The CDR3 region has the DNA TGTGCCAGCAGCTTGAAACGGGAGGATGGCTACACCTTC. Its translation is CASSLKREDGYTF.

V is TRBV27 and J is TRBJ1-5; TRBD1 agrees at 10 bases. V gave up 6 bases and J gave up 3 bases; unmatched junction bases: 5. The CDR3 length is 15 residues. Germline lookup yields CDR1 MNHEY and CDR2 SMNVEV (reference sequence). In DNA form, the CDR3 reads TGTGCCAGCAGACTGGGACAGGGGACCAATCAGCCCCAGCATTTT. This codes for CASRLGQGTNQPQHF.

V gene TRBV11-2 combines with J gene TRBJ2-7; 8 bases fit TRBD2. V lost 3 bases to trimming and J lost 7 bases; unmatched junction nucleotides: 5. Germline V gene lookup returns CDR1 SGHAT and CDR2 FQNNGV. This CDR3 region has 13 residues. For the CDR3, the DNA is TGTGCCAGCAGCTTTACCGGGAGGGAAGAGCAGTACTTC. Residues: CASSFTGREEQYF.

The chain employs TRBV4-1 and TRBJ1-2; D not resolved. V lost 4 bases and J lost 5, with 14 bases in between. This CDR3 spans 14 amino acids. Germline CDR1 MGHRA, CDR2 YSYEKL. The CDR3: CASSPSEVGYGYTF. In DNA form, the CDR3 reads TGCGCCAGCAGCCCATCGGAGGTGGGATATGGCTACACCTTC.

This chain links TRBV28 with TRBJ1-2; no firm D call. The V end was cut by 5 bases, the J end by 8 bases, with 18 bases between. This CDR3 comprises 14 residues. Germline V lookup: CDR1 MDHEN, CDR2 SYDVKM. The CDR3 sequence: CASSRTGSIGGYTF. The CDR3 DNA reads as TGTGCCAGCAGTAGAACGGGGTCTATCGGGGGCTACACCTTC.

The chain carries TRBV5-4 and TRBJ2-2, with 7 bases fitting TRBD1. Germline loops: CDR1 SGHNT, CDR2 YYREEE (reference sequence). The CDR3 totals 17 residues. The V and J ends lost 3 bases and 2 bases, in that order; junction bases with no gene match: 10. The CDR3 reads CASSSRGRDSNTGELFF. CDR3 DNA: TGTGCCAGCAGCTCACGGGGAAGGGACAGTAACACCGGGGAGCTGTTTTTT.

The V call is TRBV19, the J call TRBJ2-6; 11 bases are shared with TRBD1. The trim removed 7 bases at V and 0 bases at J, leaving 5 bases unmatched. The germline V gene encodes CDR1 LNHDA and CDR2 SQIVND (reference sequence). CDR3 size: 17 residues. The CDR3 reads CASKEGTGGSGANVLTF. The CDR3 nucleotides are TGTGCCAGTAAGGAAGGGACAGGGGGCTCTGGGGCCAACGTCCTGACTTTC.

The gene calls are TRBV28 and TRBJ2-5; perhaps TRBD2 as D (7 bases). Trimming left V 4 bases short and J 5 bases short, with 23 bases between. The V gene's germline CDR1 is MDHEN and CDR2 SYDVKM. The CDR3 contains 17 residues. The CDR3 region has the DNA TGTGCCAGCAGTTCTGGGGGGGGGCGGCCCTTGGGGGAGACCCAGTACTTC. Protein sequence: CASSSGGGRPLGETQYF. Full variable domain (remainder filled in from reference TRBV28 and TRBJ2-5): DVKVTQSSRYLVKRTGEKVFLECVQDMDHENMFWYRQDPGLGLRLIYFSYDVKMKEKGDIPEGYSVSREKKERFSLILESASTNQTSMYLCASSSGGGRPLGETQYFGPGTRLLVL.

V and J are TRBV30 and TRBJ2-3; tentatively, D is TRBD2 (5 bases). Trimming took 7 bases from V and 3 from J, leaving 17 bases between them. The CDR3 spans 14 residues. The germline V gene encodes CDR1 GTSNPN and CDR2 SVGIG (reference sequence). The CDR3 loop reads CASGDSWETDTQYF. CDR3 sequence (DNA): TGTGCCTCCGGGGATTCGTGGGAGACAGATACGCAGTATTTT.

The chain joins TRBV6-5 to TRBJ2-7; possibly TRBD1 for D (5 bases). The germline V gene encodes CDR1 MNHEY and CDR2 SVGAGI. This CDR3 comprises 14 residues. The V end was cut by 5 bases, the J end by 2 bases, with 13 bases between. CDR3 sequence: CASSARTGPYEQYF. CDR3 DNA: TGTGCCAGCAGTGCGCGTACAGGACCCTACGAGCAGTACTTC.

This clone was recorded only once. The V call is TRBV6-5, the J call TRBJ2-7; TRBD1 agrees at 9 bases. Germline CDR1 and CDR2: MNHEY and SVGAGI. V shed 7 bases and J 3 bases; nucleotides not matched to a gene: 10. This CDR3 has 15 residues. CDR3 protein: CASTPTQGAIYEQYF. In DNA, the CDR3 is TGTGCCAGCACTCCGACACAGGGGGCAATCTACGAGCAGTACTTC.